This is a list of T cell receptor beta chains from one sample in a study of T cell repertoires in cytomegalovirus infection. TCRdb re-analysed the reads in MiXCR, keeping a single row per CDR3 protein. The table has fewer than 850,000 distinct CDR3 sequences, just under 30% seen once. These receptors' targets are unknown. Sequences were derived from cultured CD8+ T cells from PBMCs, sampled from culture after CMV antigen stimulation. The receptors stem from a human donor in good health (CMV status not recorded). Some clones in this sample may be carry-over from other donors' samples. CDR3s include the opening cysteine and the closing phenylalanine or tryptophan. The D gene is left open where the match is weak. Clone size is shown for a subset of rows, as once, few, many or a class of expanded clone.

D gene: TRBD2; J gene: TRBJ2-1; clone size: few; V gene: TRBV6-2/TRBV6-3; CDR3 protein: CASRPGGAHNEQFF; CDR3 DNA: TGTGCCAGCAGACCGGGGGGGGCCCACAATGAGCAGTTCTTC
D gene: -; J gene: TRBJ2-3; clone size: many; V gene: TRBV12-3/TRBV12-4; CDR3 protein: CASSRTGREDTQYF; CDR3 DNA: TGTGCCAGCAGTAGGACAGGGAGGGAAGATACGCAGTATTTT
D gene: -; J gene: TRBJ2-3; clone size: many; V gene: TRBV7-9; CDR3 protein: CASSFRPKLDTQYF; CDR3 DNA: TGTGCCAGCAGCTTCCGGCCCAAACTGGATACGCAGTATTTT
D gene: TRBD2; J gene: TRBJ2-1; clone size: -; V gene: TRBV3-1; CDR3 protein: CASGRGGDYNEQFF; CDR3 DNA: TGTGCCAGTGGCCGCGGGGGGGATTACAATGAGCAGTTCTTC
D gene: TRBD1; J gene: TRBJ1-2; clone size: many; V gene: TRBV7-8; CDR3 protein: CASSLEARGLAGYTF; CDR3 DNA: TGTGCCAGCAGCTTAGAGGCCAGGGGGCTGGCTGGCTACACCTTC
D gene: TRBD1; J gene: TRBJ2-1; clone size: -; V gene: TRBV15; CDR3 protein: CATSRVPGTGPGNEQFF; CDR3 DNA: TGTGCCACCAGCAGAGTACCCGGGACAGGCCCTGGGAATGAGCAGTTCTTC
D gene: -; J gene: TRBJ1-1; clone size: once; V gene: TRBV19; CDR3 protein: CASSIGAVTEAFF; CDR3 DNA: TGTGCCAGTAGTATTGGGGCGGTAACTGAAGCTTTCTTT
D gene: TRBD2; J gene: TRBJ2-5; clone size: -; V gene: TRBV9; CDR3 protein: CASSVVPSGGYQETQYF; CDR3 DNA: TGTGCCAGCAGCGTAGTTCCTAGCGGGGGATACCAAGAGACCCAGTACTTC
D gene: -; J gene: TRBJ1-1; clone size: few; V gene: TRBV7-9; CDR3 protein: CASSLLSVNTEAFF; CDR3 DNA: TGTGCCAGCAGCCTTTTGTCGGTGAACACTGAAGCTTTCTTT
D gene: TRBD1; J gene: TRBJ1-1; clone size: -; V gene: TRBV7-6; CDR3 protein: CASSLTDRGRGAFF; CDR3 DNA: TGTGCCAGCAGCTTAACGGACAGGGGGCGCGGAGCTTTCTTT
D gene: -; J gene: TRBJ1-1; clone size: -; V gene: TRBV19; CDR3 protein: CASSIVPVGADTEAFF; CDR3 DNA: TGTGCCAGTAGTATAGTCCCAGTTGGCGCGGACACTGAAGCTTTCTTT
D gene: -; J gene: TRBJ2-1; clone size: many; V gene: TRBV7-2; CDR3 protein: CASRETGNEQFF; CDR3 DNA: TGTGCCAGCCGAGAAACGGGCAATGAGCAGTTCTTC
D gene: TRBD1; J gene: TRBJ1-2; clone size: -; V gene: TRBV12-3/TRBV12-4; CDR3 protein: CASSSLTGTGGNYGYTF; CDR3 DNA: TGTGCCAGCAGTTCCCTAACCGGGACAGGGGGCAACTATGGCTACACCTTC
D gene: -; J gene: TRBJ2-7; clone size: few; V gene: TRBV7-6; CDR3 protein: CASSLEPGIAPYEQYF; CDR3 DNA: TGTGCCAGCAGCTTAGAGCCGGGAATAGCGCCCTACGAGCAGTACTTC